The 10 T cell receptor beta chains presented below share a single source sample, sequenced in a study of blood T cell repertoires in COVID-19. Measured with immunoSEQ multiplex PCR; TCRdb has only the in-frame clones, and not every one. The sample holds over 200,000 clones, approximately 89% seen once. The material sequenced was PBMCs or T cells enriched from blood (not recorded which). These receptors all come from a woman aged 25 to 39 who had been exposed to COVID-19.

This chain connects TRBV30 to TRBJ1-5; 9 bases map to TRBD1. V trimming: 1 base; J trimming: 7 bases; junction bases outside the gene matches: 8. This CDR3 has 15 amino acids. The germline gives CDR1 GTSNPN, CDR2 SVGIG (reference sequence). The CDR3 bases are TGTGCCTGGAGTGAAACCCGGACAGGGGAGCAGCCCCAGCATTTT. Translating it yields CAWSETRTGEQPQHF.

The chain carries TRBV9 and TRBJ2-1, with D tentatively TRBD2 (6 bases). Germline-derived CDR1 and CDR2 are SGDLS and YYNGEE. The CDR3 extends over 14 amino acids. V was cut by 1 base and J by 2 bases, with 7 bases left in between. The CDR3: CASSVTGAYNEQFF. Here the CDR3 DNA reads TGTGCCAGCAGCGTAACGGGAGCCTACAATGAGCAGTTCTTC.

The count of this clone is one. The chain employs TRBV4-1 and TRBJ2-7; TRBD2 agrees at 7 bases. The CDR3 spans 14 residues. Trimming took 1 base from V and 3 from J; bases not matched to a gene: 3. Germline V gene sequence: CDR1 MGHRA, CDR2 YSYEKL. The DNA of the CDR3 is TGCGCCAGCAGCCAAGGGGGCGGGGGCTACGAGCAGTACTTC. Its translation: CASSQGGGGYEQYF.

V and J are TRBV6-5 and TRBJ2-7; tentative D call: TRBD2 (6 bases). Germline loops: CDR1 MNHEY, CDR2 SVGAGI. The CDR3 runs to 13 residues. The V end was cut by 6 bases, the J end by 2 bases, with 11 bases between. The CDR3 sequence is CASSLGLAYEQYF. The CDR3 DNA reads TGTGCCAGCAGCTTGGGACTTGCCTACGAGCAGTACTTC.

V gene TRBV6-6 combines with J gene TRBJ2-7; TRBD1 aligns across 8 bases. CDR1 MNHNY and CDR2 SVGAGI come from the germline V gene (reference sequence). The CDR3 sequence is 17 residues long. With 5 bases clipped from V and 2 bases from J, the junction kept 14 bases outside the gene matches. CDR3 sequence reads: CASSPYHSGGPTYEQYF. CDR3 coding DNA: TGTGCCAGCAGTCCCTACCACTCAGGGGGCCCCACCTACGAGCAGTACTTC.

The V and J genes are TRBV5-1 and TRBJ2-1; a possible D gene is TRBD2 (6 bases). The CDR3 totals 14 residues. V lost 5 bases to trimming and J lost 10 bases, with 19 bases between them. Germline V gives CDR1 SGHRS, CDR2 YFSETQ. CDR3 loop: CASSGTGLRTEQFF. In DNA, the CDR3 is TGCGCCAGCAGTGGGACGGGACTCCGAACCGAGCAGTTCTTC.

V usage is TRBV5-4 and J usage is TRBJ2-1; 11 nucleotides match TRBD2. Germline V gene data show CDR1 as SGHNT and CDR2 as YYREEE (reference sequence). The CDR3 has 16 amino acids. V was pared by 3 bases and J by 3 bases, with 5 bases of the junction left unmatched. The CDR3 nucleotides are TGTGCCAGCAGCTCGCGGACTAGCGGGTTCTACAATGAGCAGTTCTTC. This gives the protein CASSSRTSGFYNEQFF.

V and J are TRBV10-2 and TRBJ1-5; TRBD1 is a possible D gene (6 bases). CDR1 and CDR2 from the germline V gene are WSHSY and SAAADI. The V and J ends lost 2 bases and 1 base respectively, with 15 bases between them. The CDR3 runs 17 residues. In DNA, the CDR3 is TGCGCCAGCAGTGAGGGGGGCGGTTTGGGGAGCAATCAGCCCCAGCATTTT. Translating it yields CASSEGGGLGSNQPQHF.

This chain links TRBV13 with TRBJ1-2; the D is unclear. Germline-derived CDR1 and CDR2 are PRHDT and FYEKMQ (reference sequence). The CDR3 is 13 residues long. The V end lost 0 bases, the J end lost 9 bases, and 11 bases lay between the germline ends. The CDR3 bases are TGTGCCAGCAGCTTAGGCCGGGGAAGGAGCTACACCTTC. Its translation: CASSLGRGRSYTF.

This clone was seen just once. The chain links TRBV25-1 to TRBJ2-3, with D perhaps matching TRBD1 (5 bases). Trimming shortened V by 1 base and J by 2 bases, and 10 bases separated the two germline ends. Germline CDR1 MGHDK, CDR2 SYGVNS. CDR3 length equals 15 residues. The CDR3 is CASSEWARDTDTQYF. The CDR3 DNA reads as TGTGCCAGCAGTGAATGGGCCAGGGACACAGATACGCAGTATTTT.